The rows below give T cell receptor beta chains drawn from one sample of a study of blood T cell repertoires in COVID-19. Method: immunoSEQ multiplex PCR; TCRdb's copy keeps in-frame clones and lacks some. The sample comprises 250,000 to 350,000 clones, approximately 90% of which are singletons, and around an eighth rests with the top ten. Sequenced input: peripheral blood. The source of these receptors is a woman aged 55-70 years with acute or convalescent COVID-19. CDR3s include the opening cysteine and the closing phenylalanine or tryptophan. The order of the fields is J gene, clone size, V gene, CDR3 protein. Clone sizes are given selectively: once, few, many, or a class where the clone is expanded.

TRBJ1-2,.,TRBV7-9,CASSSTGRVGYTF
TRBJ1-2,.,TRBV5-1,CASRAGTGLNGYTF
TRBJ1-4,.,TRBV7-9,CASRITGGWNEKLFF
TRBJ1-3,.,TRBV18,CASSPPVRGSGNTIYF
TRBJ1-2,.,TRBV7-9,CASSLQGTEHGYTF
TRBJ2-7,.,TRBV4-3,CASSQVDTPYEQYF
TRBJ1-4,once,TRBV5-6,CASSSPGLTNEKLFF
TRBJ2-7,once,TRBV7-8,CASSLAGGFRWGEQYF
TRBJ1-2,.,TRBV29-1,CSVYRGPTYGYTF
TRBJ2-3,.,TRBV5-4,CASSLAGATDTQYF
TRBJ1-1,.,TRBV6-4,CASKREEFSTEAFF
TRBJ1-5,.,TRBV6-2/TRBV6-3,CASSYERDRGYSNQPQHF
TRBJ1-2,.,TRBV28,CASSSGGRGYTF
TRBJ2-3,.,TRBV10-3,CAISNLAGGNTDTQYF
TRBJ1-1,.,TRBV6-5,CASSPTTGLNTEAFF
TRBJ1-5,.,TRBV10-3,CAISESGGQGFNQPQHF
TRBJ2-3,.,TRBV11-2,CASSSWGGGGADTQYF
TRBJ1-2,.,TRBV27,CASSRGTGRSGYTF
TRBJ2-7,.,TRBV4-2,CASSQVGGGGSYEQYF
TRBJ1-2,.,TRBV27,CASSLVSGSAGYDYTF
TRBJ1-4,.,TRBV28,CASSLHRGGREKLFF
TRBJ1-2,once,TRBV5-1,CASSLAGGGPRDAYGYTF
TRBJ1-2,.,TRBV11-2,CASSFTDGKFYGYTF
TRBJ2-1,.,TRBV9,CASSADGLLVDEQFF
TRBJ2-7,.,TRBV5-3,CARSQDYGRREQYF
TRBJ1-1,.,TRBV30,CAWSETGGTEAFF
TRBJ1-2,.,TRBV5-1,CASSLDREPGYTF
TRBJ1-4,.,TRBV7-2,CASSYRGLGNEKLFF
TRBJ2-7,.,TRBV7-3,CASSFWSSSYEQYF
TRBJ1-2,.,TRBV12-5,CASGLNRGGSGYGYTF
TRBJ1-5,.,TRBV19,CASSTGHGANQPQHF
TRBJ1-2,.,TRBV5-5,CASSQGTPSTYGYTF
TRBJ1-2,.,TRBV4-2,CASSQVRGGTGAALGGYTF
TRBJ2-2,.,TRBV7-3,CASSLMGLAGTGELFF
TRBJ2-5,.,TRBV5-4,CASSLAGGAKTQYF
TRBJ2-3,.,TRBV4-2,CASSQEGAGGDTQYF
TRBJ1-2,.,TRBV27,CASSLSGANYGYTF
TRBJ2-7,.,TRBV10-3,CAISTGLPSYEQYF
TRBJ1-2,.,TRBV28,CASSFVRGNGYGYTF
TRBJ1-1,.,TRBV10-3,CATSPGQGRFEAFF
TRBJ1-1,many,TRBV4-3,CASSQLVTGDTEAFF
TRBJ2-3,.,TRBV24-1,CATSDLRQSTDTQYF
TRBJ2-2,.,TRBV7-3,CASSLHPGQGDRSGELFF
TRBJ2-2,once,TRBV30,CAWRRTSGANTGELFF
TRBJ1-2,.,TRBV6-1,CASSEGPGRGYTF
TRBJ2-1,.,TRBV24-1,CATSDSGNREQFF
TRBJ2-4,.,TRBV5-1,CASSSSVEGKNIQYF
TRBJ2-7,.,TRBV5-4,CASSYTQGTTYYEQYF
TRBJ2-7,.,TRBV6-5,CASSAGGGNEQYF
TRBJ2-5,few,TRBV29-1,CSVTTVASGRETQYF
TRBJ2-5,.,TRBV9,CASSVGQAYQETQYF
TRBJ2-3,.,TRBV28,CASSLWDRRRVGDTQYF
TRBJ2-1,.,TRBV7-3,CASSHGGLAGRGEQFF
TRBJ1-2,.,TRBV6-5,CASSNGRVGGYTF
TRBJ1-5,.,TRBV19,CASSIRGADSNQPQHF